Included here is one TCR beta chain sequence, with context. Its antigen is unknown. The data belong to a study of cytomegalovirus exposure and HLA in healthy donors. Study-wide points: In most subjects, TCR beta sequences reportedly gave accurate predictions of HLA-A and HLA-B alleles. Being productive about 90% or about 30% of the time was typical of most TCR beta V segments in an earlier analysis. Association of a missense DCLRE1C variant with TCR beta V- and J-gene trimming was reported in a later analysis. The later analysis indicated that the majority of CMV-associated TCR beta chains appeared HLA-restricted.

CDR1 and CDR2 from the germline V gene are LGHNA and YNFKEQ. The CDR3 has 14 residues. Deletions cut 1 base from V and 10 bases from J, with 16 bases between. The PCR used 60 Vbeta and 13 Jbeta primers. Sequencing used immunoSEQ multiplex PCR; TCRdb keeps in-frame clones, though not all of them. Of 210,000 or so clones in the sample, 76% were seen once. Sequenced: PBMCs. The clonotype comes from a man aged 18 to 29 in good health and CMV-seronegative. V usage is TRBV4-2 and J usage is TRBJ1-1, with D perhaps TRBD1 (6 bases). The CDR3 spells CASSQGTSGVRAFF. The CDR3, as DNA: TGTGCCAGCAGCCAAGGAACCTCAGGGGTACGAGCTTTCTTT.